A selection of T cell receptor beta chains follows, all from one sample in a study of blood T cell repertoires in COVID-19. The data were produced by immunoSEQ multiplex PCR, yet TCRdb's version contains in-frame clones alone and is incomplete. This table has some 100,000 clones, roughly 89% appearing once. The sample was peripheral blood. These receptors came from an elderly woman with active COVID-19. Both conserved end residues are part of each CDR3. A D gene is named only where the DNA matches it firmly. The listing skips clone size in some rows; elsewhere it reads once, few, many or a size class.

j_gene: TRBJ2-1; v_gene: TRBV2; d_gene: TRBD1; abundance: .; CDR3nt: TGTGCCAGCCTCCGGGGGCAGGGGGCGCACAATGAGCAGTTCTTC; CDR3aa: CASLRGQGAHNEQFF
j_gene: TRBJ2-1; v_gene: TRBV19; d_gene: TRBD2; abundance: .; CDR3nt: TGTGCCAGTAGTATGACTAGCGGGGGTTACAATGAGCAGTTCTTC; CDR3aa: CASSMTSGGYNEQFF
j_gene: TRBJ1-2; v_gene: TRBV25-1; d_gene: TRBD1; abundance: .; CDR3nt: TGTGCCAGCAGTGAAACCAGGGAGACAGGGACCTACACCTTC; CDR3aa: CASSETRETGTYTF
j_gene: TRBJ1-2; v_gene: TRBV28; d_gene: TRBD1; abundance: .; CDR3nt: TGTGCCAGCAGTCGAAGTCGACAGGGGATCTATGGCTACACCTTC; CDR3aa: CASSRSRQGIYGYTF
j_gene: TRBJ2-1; v_gene: TRBV19; d_gene: TRBD2; abundance: .; CDR3nt: TGTGCCGTAGAGCGGGAGGATGGGAATGAGCAGTTCTTC; CDR3aa: CAVEREDGNEQFF
j_gene: TRBJ2-5; v_gene: TRBV7-7; d_gene: TRBD1; abundance: .; CDR3nt: TGTGCCAGCAGCCTTGGGACAGGCCAAGAGACCCAGTACTTC; CDR3aa: CASSLGTGQETQYF
j_gene: TRBJ2-7; v_gene: TRBV19; d_gene: .; abundance: .; CDR3nt: TGTGCCAGTAGTATAGCTTTGGGACTGAGGGAGCAGTACTTC; CDR3aa: CASSIALGLREQYF
j_gene: TRBJ2-7; v_gene: TRBV20-1; d_gene: .; abundance: .; CDR3nt: TGCAGTGCTACAAGATACAGCGAGCAGTACTTC; CDR3aa: CSATRYSEQYF
j_gene: TRBJ2-7; v_gene: TRBV7-6; d_gene: TRBD2; abundance: .; CDR3nt: TGTGCCAGCAGCTTAGGGGTGGGACTAGCGAGATACGAGCAGTACTTC; CDR3aa: CASSLGVGLARYEQYF
j_gene: TRBJ2-3; v_gene: TRBV5-1; d_gene: TRBD2; abundance: .; CDR3nt: TGCGCCAGCAGCCCACTTTCGGGGGGGCTCACAGATACGCAGTATTTT; CDR3aa: CASSPLSGGLTDTQYF
j_gene: TRBJ1-5; v_gene: TRBV3-1/TRBV3-2; d_gene: TRBD1; abundance: .; CDR3nt: TGTGCCAGCAGCCAGGGACAGGGGGCGTATGGCAATCAGCCCCAGCATTTT; CDR3aa: CASSQGQGAYGNQPQHF
j_gene: TRBJ1-2; v_gene: TRBV28; d_gene: TRBD1; abundance: few; CDR3nt: TGTGCCAGTCAGCCGGACAGGAACTATGGCTACACCTTC; CDR3aa: CASQPDRNYGYTF
j_gene: TRBJ2-1; v_gene: TRBV28; d_gene: .; abundance: .; CDR3nt: TGTGCCAGCAGATTCCGGGACTGGCTTTACAATGAGCAGTTCTTC; CDR3aa: CASRFRDWLYNEQFF
j_gene: TRBJ1-2; v_gene: TRBV28; d_gene: .; abundance: .; CDR3nt: TGTGCCAGCAGACCACCCCGCGTAGCTAACTATGGCTACACCTTC; CDR3aa: CASRPPRVANYGYTF
j_gene: TRBJ2-5; v_gene: TRBV7-9; d_gene: TRBD1; abundance: .; CDR3nt: TGTGCCAGCAGCTACCCGGTAACAGGGGAACGCCAGTACTTC; CDR3aa: CASSYPVTGERQYF
j_gene: TRBJ2-7; v_gene: TRBV5-1; d_gene: .; abundance: .; CDR3nt: TGCGCCAGCAGCCGAGGTGCCGACTACGAGCAGTACTTC; CDR3aa: CASSRGADYEQYF
j_gene: TRBJ2-3; v_gene: TRBV6-2/TRBV6-3; d_gene: TRBD2; abundance: .; CDR3nt: TGTGCCAGCAGTACGTGGACTAGCGGGAGGAGGACAGATACGCAGTATTTT; CDR3aa: CASSTWTSGRRTDTQYF
j_gene: TRBJ1-1; v_gene: TRBV9; d_gene: .; abundance: .; CDR3nt: TGTGCCAGCAGCGTATCAGGGCAGAACACTGAAGCTTTCTTT; CDR3aa: CASSVSGQNTEAFF
j_gene: TRBJ1-2; v_gene: TRBV28; d_gene: TRBD1; abundance: .; CDR3nt: TGTGCCAGCAGTTCCCAGGGGGCCAGCTATGGCTACACCTTC; CDR3aa: CASSSQGASYGYTF
j_gene: TRBJ2-7; v_gene: TRBV27; d_gene: .; abundance: .; CDR3nt: TGTGCCAGCTCCCCAGGGGCAATCTACGAGCAGTACTTC; CDR3aa: CASSPGAIYEQYF
j_gene: TRBJ1-4; v_gene: TRBV30; d_gene: TRBD1; abundance: .; CDR3nt: TGTGCCCTGTGCCCCGGGACAGGTATTTTTAGAGGTTGCGAAAAACTGTTTTTT; CDR3aa: CALCPGTGIFRGCEKLFF
j_gene: TRBJ2-4; v_gene: TRBV18; d_gene: .; abundance: .; CDR3nt: TGTGCCAGCTCACGAAGCCCGTCTGGAGCCAAAAACATTCAGTACTTC; CDR3aa: CASSRSPSGAKNIQYF
j_gene: TRBJ2-4; v_gene: TRBV7-3; d_gene: .; abundance: .; CDR3nt: TGTGCCAGCAGCTCCGATGGGGAGACGGGAAACATTCAGTACTTC; CDR3aa: CASSSDGETGNIQYF
j_gene: TRBJ2-1; v_gene: TRBV7-3; d_gene: TRBD2; abundance: once; CDR3nt: TGTGCCAGCAGCTTAACGGCTTGGGCTAGCGGATACAATGAGCAGTTCTTC; CDR3aa: CASSLTAWASGYNEQFF
j_gene: TRBJ2-2; v_gene: TRBV2; d_gene: .; abundance: few; CDR3nt: TGTGCCAGCAGTGATGGGGACATTAACACCGGGGAGCTGTTTTTT; CDR3aa: CASSDGDINTGELFF
j_gene: TRBJ2-5; v_gene: TRBV4-3; d_gene: TRBD1; abundance: .; CDR3nt: TGCGCCAGCAGCCAAGAAGGACAGGAAGAGACCCAGTACTTC; CDR3aa: CASSQEGQEETQYF
j_gene: TRBJ2-5; v_gene: TRBV10-3; d_gene: TRBD1; abundance: .; CDR3nt: TGTGCCATCAGTGAGGGGACAGGGTCGGAGACCCAGTACTTC; CDR3aa: CAISEGTGSETQYF
j_gene: TRBJ2-1; v_gene: TRBV29-1; d_gene: TRBD2; abundance: .; CDR3nt: TGCAGCGTTGCCAGCGGGAGAAATTCTGAGCAGTTCTTC; CDR3aa: CSVASGRNSEQFF
j_gene: TRBJ1-1; v_gene: TRBV28; d_gene: .; abundance: .; CDR3nt: TGTGCCAGCAGTATTCAGGTACCTCTTGGAGCTTTCTTT; CDR3aa: CASSIQVPLGAFF
j_gene: TRBJ2-1; v_gene: TRBV5-1; d_gene: .; abundance: .; CDR3nt: TGCGCCAGCAGCTTGGGGCCTTCCTACAATGAGCAGTTCTTC; CDR3aa: CASSLGPSYNEQFF
j_gene: TRBJ2-5; v_gene: TRBV7-9; d_gene: TRBD2; abundance: .; CDR3nt: TGTGCCAGCAGCCCAAAAACGACCCTCTCTAGCGGGAGTTTAGAGACCCAGTACTTC; CDR3aa: CASSPKTTLSSGSLETQYF
j_gene: TRBJ1-1; v_gene: TRBV11-2; d_gene: .; abundance: .; CDR3nt: TGTGCCAGCAGCTTAGTAACAGTGATGAACACTGAAGCTTTCTTT; CDR3aa: CASSLVTVMNTEAFF
j_gene: TRBJ2-1; v_gene: TRBV28; d_gene: TRBD2; abundance: .; CDR3nt: TGTGCCAGCAGTTTTGCGGGGGACTCCAATGAGCAGTTCTTC; CDR3aa: CASSFAGDSNEQFF